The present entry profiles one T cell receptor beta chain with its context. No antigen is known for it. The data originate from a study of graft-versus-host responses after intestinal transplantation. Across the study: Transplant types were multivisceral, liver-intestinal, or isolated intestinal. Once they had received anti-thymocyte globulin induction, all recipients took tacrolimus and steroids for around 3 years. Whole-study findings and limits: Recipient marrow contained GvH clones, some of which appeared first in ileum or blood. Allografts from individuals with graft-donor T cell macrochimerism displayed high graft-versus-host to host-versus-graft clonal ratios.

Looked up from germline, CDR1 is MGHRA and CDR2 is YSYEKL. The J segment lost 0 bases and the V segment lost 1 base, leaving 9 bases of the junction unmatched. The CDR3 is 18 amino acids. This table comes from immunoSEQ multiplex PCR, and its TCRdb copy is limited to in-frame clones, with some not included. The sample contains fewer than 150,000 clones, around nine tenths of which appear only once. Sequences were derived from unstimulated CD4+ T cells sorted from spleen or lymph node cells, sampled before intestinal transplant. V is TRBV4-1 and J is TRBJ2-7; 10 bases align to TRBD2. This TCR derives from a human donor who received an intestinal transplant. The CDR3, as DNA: TGCGCCAGCAGCCAAGCCCCGGGACTAGCGTCGAGCTCCTACGAGCAGTACTTC. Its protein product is CASSQAPGLASSSYEQYF.